These 27 T cell receptor beta chains were sequenced from one sample in a study of blood T cells in healthy people across ages. Next came a second PCR, run for about 6 to 12 cycles, which used a sample-barcoded 5' primer along with a J-beta primer mix. Each CDR3 protein is one row after TCRdb ran MiXCR on the 5' RACE reads. The sample records hundreds of thousands of distinct CDR3 sequences, approximately 21% being singletons. Sequencing was done on a sample of blood. These receptors all come from an older man in good health.

The chain couples TRBV19 to TRBJ2-7, with 8 nucleotides matching TRBD1. Trimming took 6 bases from V and 5 from J; bases not matched to a gene: 9. Per the germline V gene, CDR1 is LNHDA and CDR2 is SQIVND (reference sequence). The CDR3 is 14 amino acids. In DNA form, the CDR3 reads TGTGCCAGTAGCCCACCGGGACAGGCCCACGAGCAGTACTTC. Protein: CASSPPGQAHEQYF.

The chain couples TRBV6-5 to TRBJ2-7; 7 bases are shared with TRBD1. Per the germline V gene, CDR1 is MNHEY and CDR2 is SVGAGI. V lost 7 bases and J lost 2; bases outside the gene matches: 11. The CDR3 is 15 amino acids. The CDR3 DNA sequence: TGTGCCAGCAAGAGATCCGGGACAGAACCCTACGAGCAGTACTTC. This encodes CASKRSGTEPYEQYF.

The chain links TRBV6-1 to TRBJ2-1; D remains ambiguous. CDR1 and CDR2 (germline): MNHNS, SASEGT. V was pared by 7 bases and J by 7 bases, with 11 bases between. This CDR3 region has 12 residues. DNA of the CDR3: TGTGCCAGCAAGATAGGTGGTAATGAGCAGTTCTTC. Protein product: CASKIGGNEQFF.

This clonotype was recorded a few times. This chain uses TRBV11-2 with TRBJ2-3; TRBD2 matches 9 bases. Germline V gene sequence: CDR1 SGHAT, CDR2 FQNNGV. The CDR3 is 16 amino acids. Unmatched junction bases numbered 6, after V lost 1 base and J lost 4 bases. For the CDR3, the DNA is TGTGCCAGCAGCTTAGGTAGCGGGAGATTAGCAGATACGCAGTATTTT. The encoded protein is CASSLGSGRLADTQYF.

The J gene is TRBJ2-5, the V gene TRBV12-5; possibly TRBD2 for D (5 bases). V was cut by 6 bases and J by 4 bases, with 9 bases left in between. This CDR3 has 12 amino acids. Germline loops: CDR1 LGHNT, CDR2 FRNRAP. CDR3 sequence: CASGSGGETQYF. CDR3 nucleotides: TGTGCTAGTGGGAGCGGTGGAGAGACCCAGTACTTC.

The sample holds a few counts of this clonotype. J is TRBJ1-2 and V is TRBV20-1; TRBD1 agrees at 7 bases. Germline lookup yields CDR1 DFQATT and CDR2 SNEGSKA (reference sequence). The CDR3 covers 17 residues. J gave up 1 base and V 3 bases, and 14 bases lay outside the gene matches. This CDR3 reads CSARNRDSDTFNYGYTF. The CDR3 DNA reads TGCAGTGCTAGGAACCGGGACAGTGATACTTTTAACTATGGCTACACCTTC.

This clonotype has more than one count but fewer than ten. The V gene is TRBV12-3 or TRBV12-4, the J gene TRBJ1-5, with D perhaps matching TRBD1 (6 bases). This CDR3 comprises 14 residues. V was cut by 5 bases and J by 5 bases, with 13 bases left in between. This CDR3 is CASSILGADQPQHF. The DNA for the CDR3 is TGTGCCAGCAGTATACTGGGGGCCGATCAGCCCCAGCATTTT.

This clonotype appeared a few times. The CDR3 nucleotides are TGTGCCACCAGTGGGCTAACTAGCGGGAGCGACTCCTACAATGAGCAGTTCTTC. It is translated as CATSGLTSGSDSYNEQFF. The chain employs TRBV24-1 and TRBJ2-1, with TRBD2 matching 11 bases. There are 18 residues in the CDR3. The germline CDR1 and CDR2 sequences are KGHDR and SFDVKD. Trimming at V came to 5 bases and at J to 0 bases, leaving 8 bases not matched to a gene.

The chain couples TRBV29-1 to TRBJ1-1; TRBD1 might be the D (6 bases). Germline-derived CDR1 and CDR2 are SQVTM and ANQGSEA. Trimming took off 4 bases at V and 0 bases at J, with 12 bases between the two ends. The CDR3 has 14 amino acids. For the CDR3, the DNA is TGCAGCGTTGCCCTGACAGGACTGAACACTGAAGCTTTCTTT. It encodes CSVALTGLNTEAFF.

The table lists this clonotype with many counts. The chain has TRBV7-8 and TRBJ2-3; no definite D call. There are 13 residues in the CDR3. The germline CDR1 and CDR2 sequences are SGHVS and FQNEAQ. The ends were cut back, 3 bases at V and 4 bases at J, with 8 bases in the middle. For the CDR3, the DNA is TGTGCCAGCAGCTTCCTCGCCCCAGATACGCAGTATTTT. As protein: CASSFLAPDTQYF.

The gene calls are TRBV28 and TRBJ2-5; no definite D call. The CDR3 extends over 15 amino acids. Trimming removed 1 base at V and 3 bases at J, with 12 bases between. The germline CDR1 and CDR2 sequences are MDHEN and SYDVKM. CDR3 loop: CASSLSGPFKETQYF. In DNA, the CDR3 is TGTGCCAGCAGTTTATCGGGCCCTTTTAAAGAGACCCAGTACTTC. Supplemented by reference TRBV28 and TRBJ2-5, the full variable domain reads DVKVTQSSRYLVKRTGEKVFLECVQDMDHENMFWYRQDPGLGLRLIYFSYDVKMKEKGDIPEGYSVSREKKERFSLILESASTNQTSMYLCASSLSGPFKETQYFGPGTRLLVL.

The V gene is TRBV18, the J gene TRBJ2-7, with no clear D. The V end was cut by 1 base, the J end by 0 bases, with 13 bases between. This CDR3 has 16 residues. CDR1 is KGHSH, CDR2 LQKENI, per germline. Here the CDR3 reads CASSPRVQQDSYEQYF. As DNA, the CDR3 is TGTGCCAGCTCACCACGGGTACAGCAGGACTCCTACGAGCAGTACTTC.

This clonotype was observed a handful of times. This chain joins TRBV5-1 and TRBJ2-1; D call uncertain. This CDR3 has 16 amino acids. V lost 4 bases and J 0 bases, leaving 14 bases between the germline ends. Germline lookup yields CDR1 SGHRS and CDR2 YFSETQ. Here the CDR3 reads CASSLPSDSSYNEQFF. The CDR3 DNA sequence: TGCGCCAGCAGCCTTCCATCCGATAGCTCCTACAATGAGCAGTTCTTC.

This clonotype showed up just a few times. The chain has TRBV9 and TRBJ2-2; no clear D gene. The CDR3 is made up of 12 amino acids. Trimming removed 0 bases from V and 7 bases from J, with 4 bases in between. Germline-derived CDR1 and CDR2 are SGDLS and YYNGEE. In nucleotides, the CDR3 is TGTGCCAGCAGCGTAGAGGACGGGGAGCTGTTTTTT. Its translation is CASSVEDGELFF. The whole variable domain, remainder taken from reference TRBV9 and TRBJ2-2, is DSGVTQTPKHLITATGQRVTLRCSPRSGDLSVYWYQQSLDQGLQFLIQYYNGEERAKGNILERFSAQQFPDLHSELNLSSLELGDSALYFCASSVEDGELFFGEGSRLTVL.

In the case of this clonotype: It is likely a read error, because the conserved phenylalanine at the end of the CDR3 is missing. The limits of the CDR3 on the DNA are not certain, so only TCRdb's listed CDR3 is given. This chain uses TRBV12-3 or TRBV12-4 with TRBJ2-3; the D segment call TRBD2 is taken from the table without a DNA check. Ends included, the CDR3 has 20 residues. The CDR3 spells CASSTRTGTLAGVRTDTEYS.

This clonotype has at least ten counts. V and J are TRBV29-1 and TRBJ2-1; the D gene is possibly TRBD2 (6 bases). Between the trimmed V and J ends, which lost 2 bases and 7 bases, there was a span of 21 bases. The germline CDR1 and CDR2 sequences are SQVTM and ANQGSEA. This CDR3 has 16 amino acids. The CDR3 sequence is CSVELWERGKGNEQFF. CDR3 bases: TGCAGCGTTGAATTGTGGGAGCGCGGGAAGGGAAATGAGCAGTTCTTC.

Regarding this clonotype: The junction departs from germline at one end; a sequencing error may be responsible. This chain uses TRBV20-1 with TRBJ1-2; D ambiguous. CDR1 and CDR2 (germline): DFQATT, SNEGSKA (reference sequence). The CDR3 runs 15 residues. CDR3 protein: CSARDPVRKDYGHTF. The CDR3 DNA sequence: TGCAGTGCTAGAGATCCGGTGAGGAAGGACTATGGCCACACCTTC.

The chain recombines TRBV6-6 with TRBJ2-3, with a tentative D call TRBD2 (6 bases). Germline CDR1 MNHNY, CDR2 SVGAGI (reference sequence). With 2 bases removed from V and 2 bases from J, the gap between germline ends came to 8 bases. The CDR3 spans 14 residues. Here the CDR3 DNA reads TGTGCCAGCAGTTACCAGCGGGCCACAGATACGCAGTATTTT. Translating it yields CASSYQRATDTQYF.

This clonotype was found many times. The chain has TRBV12-5 and TRBJ2-3; D gene uncertain. The CDR3 extends over 14 amino acids. The germline V gene has CDR1 LGHNT and CDR2 FRNRAP. Trimming removed 7 bases from V and 1 base from J, with 12 bases in between. In DNA form, the CDR3 reads TGTGCTAGTGCCCTTCGGTCCGGCACAGATACGCAGTATTTT. Translation: CASALRSGTDTQYF.

This clonotype was seen only a few times. DNA of the CDR3: TGTGCCAGCAGCTTAGGTGTAGGGCGGTATGGCTACACCTTC. Its translation is CASSLGVGRYGYTF. The gene calls are TRBV7-8 and TRBJ1-2; D gene ambiguous. CDR3 length: 14 amino acids. From germline, CDR1 is SGHVS and CDR2 FQNEAQ. Trimming took off 1 base at V and 5 bases at J, with 11 bases between the two ends.

This clonotype was counted at least ten times. The V gene is TRBV12-3 or TRBV12-4, the J gene TRBJ2-1; TRBD1 matches at 8 bases. The CDR3 covers 16 residues. With V trimmed by 3 bases and J by 4 bases, 8 bases remained unmatched. As DNA, the CDR3 is TGTGCCAGCAGTTTCCCGGACAGGGCCCAATACAATGAGCAGTTCTTC. Translated, it gives CASSFPDRAQYNEQFF.

The chain carries TRBV4-1 and TRBJ2-5; 8 bases align to TRBD2. The CDR3 is 16 residues long. Germline values: CDR1 MGHRA, CDR2 YSYEKL. V gave up 4 bases and J gave up 0 bases; unmatched junction bases: 7. As DNA, the CDR3 is TGCGCCAGCAGCCTTCATAGCGGGAAGTACCAAGAGACCCAGTACTTC. Its translation: CASSLHSGKYQETQYF.

The CDR3 DNA follows: TGCAGTGCTAGACCCCTTCGGGTAGCGGGAGATGGAGTTGCGCAGTATTTT. Translating it yields CSARPLRVAGDGVAQYF. This rearrangement joins TRBV20-1 to TRBJ2-3; 9 nucleotides agree with TRBD2. Germline values: CDR1 DFQATT, CDR2 SNEGSKA (reference sequence). V was clipped by 2 bases and J by 10 bases; unmatched bases: 19. The CDR3 consists of 17 residues.

The rearrangement joins TRBV20-1 to TRBJ2-3; 7 nucleotides match TRBD2. V was pared by 7 bases and J by 6 bases, with 7 bases of the junction left unmatched. The CDR3 has 12 residues. Germline V gene lookup returns CDR1 DFQATT and CDR2 SNEGSKA (reference sequence). In DNA form, the CDR3 reads TGCAGTGGCGACGTAGCGGGTGATACGCAGTATTTT. Residues: CSGDVAGDTQYF.

The rearrangement links TRBV19 to TRBJ1-4; 7 bases align to TRBD1. This CDR3 has 16 residues. Germline V CDR1 and CDR2: LNHDA, SQIVND (reference sequence). With 6 bases clipped from V and 0 bases from J, the junction kept 7 bases outside the gene matches. The CDR3 loop is CASSPGQVTTNEKLFF. The CDR3 nucleotides are TGTGCCAGTAGCCCCGGACAGGTGACAACTAATGAAAAACTGTTTTTT.

This chain links TRBV6-6 with TRBJ2-5; 7 bases are a match to TRBD2. The CDR3 sequence is 14 residues long. Unmatched junction bases numbered 6, after V lost 6 bases and J lost 2 bases. Germline CDR1 reads MNHNY; CDR2 reads SVGAGI (reference sequence). The CDR3 sequence: CASSQGLLQETQYF. The CDR3, as DNA: TGTGCCAGCAGCCAGGGACTACTACAAGAGACCCAGTACTTC.

The J gene is TRBJ2-1, the V gene TRBV6-1; a weak D match, TRBD2 (6 bases). CDR1 and CDR2 from the germline V gene are MNHNS and SASEGT. This CDR3 is 14 amino acids long. Trimming stripped 8 bases from V and 0 bases from J, with 11 bases between. The CDR3 coding sequence is TGTGCCAGCGGGGGGAAGGGCTCCTACAATGAGCAGTTCTTC. As protein: CASGGKGSYNEQFF.